This record looks at one TCR beta chain sequence and its context. Its antigen is unidentified. Using immunoSEQ multiplex PCR, the repertoire was profiled, and TCRdb retains in-frame clones only, with some absent. The data hold 30,000 or so clones, with less than 90% observed a single time. This entry belongs to a study of OX40 agonist ivuxolimab in advanced cancers. Study information: As their treatment, patients were administered ivuxolimab, an agonistic anti-OX40 (CD134) antibody. Whole-study findings and limits: In the 0.1 to 3.0 mg/kg range, CD4+ and CD8+ blood T cells had expanded clonally by week 6.

The CDR3 consists of 14 residues. Trimming removed 0 bases from V and 14 bases from J, with 16 bases in between. CDR1 and CDR2 from the germline V gene are MNHNY and SVGAGI (reference sequence). This TCR was recovered from an adult with an advanced solid tumor such as melanoma, head and neck, liver or kidney cancer. The chain has TRBV6-6 and TRBJ1-4, with a weak D call TRBD1 (6 bases). Sequenced material: CD4+ or CD8+ T cells sorted from blood, taken in a trial of the OX40 agonist ivuxolimab. The CDR3 sequence: CASSYSKGGAWLFF. The CDR3 DNA reads as TGTGCCAGCAGTTACTCGAAGGGGGGGGCGTGGCTGTTTTTT.